Below, 22 T cell receptor beta chains from the same sample are listed, as sequenced in a study of blood T cell repertoires in COVID-19. Clones were sequenced by immunoSEQ multiplex PCR, and TCRdb holds only the in-frame ones, with some missing. The table has fewer than 400,000 clones, about nine tenths seen once. Sequenced: peripheral blood. Receptors were obtained from a woman aged 25 to 39 with COVID-19, enrolled during active disease.

The sample holds one count of this clone. The gene calls are TRBV5-1 and TRBJ2-1, with D possibly TRBD2 on 6 matching bases. V lost 0 bases to trimming and J lost 4 bases, with 14 bases between them. The CDR3 length is 16 residues. The germline CDR1 and CDR2 sequences are SGHRS and YFSETQ. CDR3 amino acids: CASSLGGRELYNEQFF. CDR3 bases: TGCGCCAGCAGCTTGGGGGGTCGGGAGCTGTACAATGAGCAGTTCTTC.

Written as DNA, the CDR3 is TGCAGCGTTGCCTCGCTATCCACCGGGGAGCTGTTTTTT. Protein: CSVASLSTGELFF. The J gene is TRBJ2-2, the V gene TRBV29-1, with no clear D. The V and J ends lost 4 bases and 4 bases respectively, with 10 bases between them. In germline, CDR1 is SQVTM, CDR2 ANQGSEA. This CDR3 has 13 amino acids.

The table lists this clone with a few counts. This chain joins TRBV7-9 and TRBJ1-6; 11 bases align to TRBD1. The V and J ends lost 3 bases and 9 bases, in that order; junction bases with no gene match: 7. This CDR3 is built from 16 residues. Per the germline V gene, CDR1 is SEHNR and CDR2 is FQNEAQ (reference sequence). The CDR3 DNA reads TGTGCCAGCAGCTTCGATTCAGGACAGGGGGCTTCACCCCTCCACTTT. It specifies CASSFDSGQGASPLHF.

The chain links TRBV5-1 to TRBJ2-7; TRBD1 matches at 7 bases. The trim removed 4 bases at V and 2 bases at J, leaving 3 bases unmatched. This CDR3 region has 13 residues. The germline V gene encodes CDR1 SGHRS and CDR2 YFSETQ. The CDR3 loop reads CASSPTGTYEQYF. CDR3 DNA: TGCGCCAGCAGCCCGACAGGGACCTACGAGCAGTACTTC.

This clone was detected once. The chain couples TRBV20-1 to TRBJ2-5; D is uncertain. The V and J ends lost 4 bases and 2 bases respectively, with 5 bases between them. Germline V CDR1 and CDR2: DFQATT, SNEGSKA (reference sequence). This CDR3 contains 11 residues. The CDR3 DNA is TGCAGTGCTATCCATCAAGAGACCCAGTACTTC. It codes for CSAIHQETQYF.

This chain links TRBV9 with TRBJ2-1, with TRBD2 matching 12 bases. CDR1 is SGDLS and CDR2 is YYNGEE in the germline V gene. The CDR3 runs to 19 residues. Germline trimming cut 4 bases from V and 1 base from J; bases unmatched to any gene: 12. CDR3 in amino acids: CASSNLPLAGGPSYNEQFF. CDR3 DNA: TGTGCCAGCAGCAATCTACCACTAGCGGGAGGTCCTTCCTACAATGAGCAGTTCTTC.

The J gene is TRBJ1-2, the V gene TRBV28; 9 bases line up with TRBD1. V shed 8 bases and J 1 base; nucleotides not matched to a gene: 5. The germline CDR1 and CDR2 sequences are MDHEN and SYDVKM. The CDR3 is 14 amino acids. CDR3 coding DNA: TGTGCCAGCCATACAGGGGGCCATAACTATGGCTACACCTTC. Encoded protein: CASHTGGHNYGYTF.

The chain couples TRBV11-1 to TRBJ1-3; 7 bases match TRBD1. V shed 5 bases, J shed 4 bases, and the junction held 8 bases outside the gene matches. Germline V gene sequence: CDR1 SGHAT, CDR2 FQDESV (reference sequence). CDR3 length equals 15 residues. The DNA of the CDR3 is TGTGCCAGCAGCCGCGATTGGGACAGAGGAAACACCATATATTTT. Protein sequence: CASSRDWDRGNTIYF.

The table lists this clone with a few counts. The chain combines TRBV21-1 with TRBJ2-7; the table's D call TRBD1 went unverified against the DNA. TRBV21-1 represents a pseudogene. CDR3 size: 16 residues. The CDR3 sequence: CASSKAGDRGSYEQYF. The DNA of the CDR3 is TGTGCCAGCAGCAAAGCCGGGGACAGGGGCTCCTACGAGCAGTACTTC.

The chain is built from TRBV6-1 and TRBJ1-2, with 7 bases matching TRBD1. This CDR3 is 17 amino acids long. V was pared by 0 bases and J by 0 bases, with 7 bases of the junction left unmatched. In germline, CDR1 is MNHNS, CDR2 SASEGT. Written as DNA, the CDR3 is TGTGCCAGCAGTGAAGCCCGCGGACAGGAACCTAACTATGGCTACACCTTC. This codes for CASSEARGQEPNYGYTF.

The rearrangement uses TRBV9 and TRBJ1-4, with D maybe TRBD1 (5 bases). The CDR3 runs to 15 residues. Trimming cost V 3 bases and J 3 bases, with 12 bases left between them. Germline-derived CDR1 and CDR2 are SGDLS and YYNGEE. The CDR3, as DNA: TGTGCCAGCAGCGAACAGGAAAGACCTAATGAAAAACTGTTTTTT. As protein: CASSEQERPNEKLFF.

This chain uses TRBV9 with TRBJ2-3, with 7 bases that match TRBD2. Germline lookup yields CDR1 SGDLS and CDR2 YYNGEE. Unmatched junction bases numbered 6, after V lost 1 base and J lost 4 bases. This CDR3 has 15 residues. CDR3 loop: CASSVTGGEADTQYF. Written as DNA, the CDR3 is TGTGCCAGCAGCGTAACGGGGGGAGAGGCAGATACGCAGTATTTT.

The chain recombines TRBV3-1 (or the pseudogene TRBV3-2) with TRBJ1-1, with D perhaps TRBD1 (6 bases). There are 15 residues in the CDR3. Germline-derived CDR1 and CDR2 are LGHDT and YNNKEL (reference sequence). V lost 6 bases to trimming and J lost 1 base, with 15 bases between them. The CDR3 region has the DNA TGTGCCAGCAGTCCCCAAGACAGGAAGAACACTGAAGCTTTCTTT. Its protein is CASSPQDRKNTEAFF.

This clone appeared a single time. This chain links TRBV19 with TRBJ1-1; TRBD1 matches 8 bases. The length of the CDR3 is 16 residues. With 0 bases clipped from V and 0 bases from J, the junction kept 3 bases outside the gene matches. CDR1 and CDR2 from the germline V gene are LNHDA and SQIVND (reference sequence). The CDR3 protein is CASSIEDRGLNTEAFF. The DNA of the CDR3 is TGTGCCAGTAGTATAGAAGACAGGGGATTGAACACTGAAGCTTTCTTT.

The V and J genes are TRBV12-3 or TRBV12-4 and TRBJ1-2; 9 positions match TRBD1. The CDR3 totals 13 residues. With V trimmed by 6 bases and J by 7 bases, 6 bases remained unmatched. The CDR3 sequence: CASREGTGFGYTF. CDR3 in DNA: TGTGCCAGCAGGGAAGGGACAGGGTTTGGCTACACCTTC.

V gene TRBV27 combines with J gene TRBJ2-2; the match to TRBD2 covers 7 bases. This CDR3 is 16 amino acids long. The V segment lost 6 bases and the J segment 0 bases; nucleotides outside the gene matches: 7. CDR1 and CDR2 from the germline V gene are MNHEY and SMNVEV (reference sequence). CDR3 sequence: CASSQASGANTGELFF. CDR3 sequence (DNA): TGTGCCAGCAGCCAAGCTAGCGGAGCGAACACCGGGGAGCTGTTTTTT.

The CDR3 sequence: CASSLYGGRYNEQFF. The CDR3 coding sequence is TGTGCCAGCAGTTTATACGGGGGGAGGTACAATGAGCAGTTCTTC. The chain links TRBV28 to TRBJ2-1; 7 nucleotides match TRBD2. J lost 4 bases, V lost 1 base, and 4 bases had no gene match. Germline lookup yields CDR1 MDHEN and CDR2 SYDVKM. This CDR3 has 15 amino acids.

A few counts support this clone. The same CDR3 arises from other DNA sequences in this sample as well. The V call is TRBV29-1, the J call TRBJ1-5, with a possible D match to TRBD1 (6 bases). With 4 bases removed from V and 5 bases from J, the gap between germline ends came to 12 bases. Per germline, CDR1 SQVTM and CDR2 ANQGSEA. CDR3 length: 13 amino acids. The CDR3: CSVVGGADQPQHF. The CDR3, as DNA: TGCAGCGTTGTGGGGGGGGCTGATCAGCCCCAGCATTTT.

This rearrangement joins TRBV4-1 to TRBJ2-1, with 8 bases that match TRBD2. CDR1 and CDR2 from the germline V gene are MGHRA and YSYEKL. V gave up 1 base and J gave up 4 bases; unmatched junction bases: 9. The CDR3 is 17 amino acids. The CDR3 DNA sequence: TGCGCCAGCAGCCAAGGGATACTAGCGGTAACGTACAATGAGCAGTTCTTC. Translated, it gives CASSQGILAVTYNEQFF.

This clone appeared once. The chain carries TRBV18 and TRBJ2-6; D might be TRBD2 (5 bases). Looked up from germline, CDR1 is KGHSH and CDR2 is LQKENI. Between the trimmed V and J ends, which lost 0 bases and 1 base, there was a span of 10 bases. This CDR3 region has 17 residues. The CDR3 region is CASSPPNGVSGANVLTF. CDR3 DNA sequence: TGTGCCAGCTCACCACCGAACGGGGTATCTGGGGCCAACGTCCTGACTTTC.

This clone was seen only a few times. The chain uses TRBV5-1 and TRBJ1-2; 10 nucleotides match TRBD1. Germline V gene lookup returns CDR1 SGHRS and CDR2 YFSETQ. The CDR3 has 17 amino acids. V shed 6 bases, J shed 8 bases, and the junction held 19 bases outside the gene matches. The CDR3 region is CASNPSSGTGERAGYTF. The CDR3 DNA sequence: TGCGCCAGCAACCCCTCGTCCGGGACAGGGGAACGGGCGGGCTACACCTTC.

The chain employs TRBV16 and TRBJ2-7; 10 bases map to TRBD2. J lost 2 bases, V lost 1 base, and 5 bases had no gene match. This CDR3 is 16 amino acids long. Per the germline V gene, CDR1 is KGHSY and CDR2 is FQNENV. CDR3 loop: CASSQFVGTSAYEQYF. For the CDR3, the DNA is TGTGCCAGCAGCCAATTCGTTGGGACTAGCGCCTACGAGCAGTACTTC.